The 5 T cell receptor beta chains in this list originate from one sample, sequenced in a study of blood T cell repertoires in COVID-19. This table comes from immunoSEQ multiplex PCR, and its TCRdb copy is limited to in-frame clones, with some not included. The repertoire holds over 130,000 clones, with 75% to 80% as singletons. Specimen: peripheral blood. All receptors derive from a woman between 45 and 65 years old with active or convalescent COVID-19.

V and J are TRBV5-6 and TRBJ2-7, with a tentative D call TRBD2 (6 bases). Trimming pared 1 base from V and 2 bases from J, leaving 16 bases between. This CDR3 contains 16 residues. The germline V gene encodes CDR1 SGHDT and CDR2 YYEEEE. CDR3 DNA: TGTGCCAGCAGCTTGTTGGGAACGGGCGGGACCTACGAGCAGTACTTC. Its protein is CASSLLGTGGTYEQYF.

V gene TRBV9 combines with J gene TRBJ1-5; D not certain. This CDR3 has 15 amino acids. CDR1 and CDR2 from the germline V gene are SGDLS and YYNGEE. With 0 bases removed from V and 5 bases from J, the gap between germline ends came to 12 bases. CDR3 loop: CASSVAPNEDQPQHF. In nucleotides, the CDR3 is TGTGCCAGCAGCGTAGCCCCAAACGAGGATCAGCCCCAGCATTTT. The whole variable domain, remainder taken from reference TRBV9 and TRBJ1-5, is DSGVTQTPKHLITATGQRVTLRCSPRSGDLSVYWYQQSLDQGLQFLIQYYNGEERAKGNILERFSAQQFPDLHSELNLSSLELGDSALYFCASSVAPNEDQPQHFGDGTRLSIL.

V usage is TRBV3-1 (or the pseudogene TRBV3-2) and J usage is TRBJ1-2, with 7 bases matching TRBD1. This CDR3 is built from 16 residues. Germline-derived CDR1 and CDR2 are LGHDT and YNNKEL (reference sequence). J gave up 6 bases and V 2 bases, and 12 bases lay outside the gene matches. The chain's CDR3 is CASSQRFRGDLDGYTF. In nucleotides, the CDR3 is TGTGCCAGCAGCCAACGATTCAGGGGGGACCTAGATGGCTACACCTTC.

This clone occurred a few times. This sequence joins TRBV6-1 and TRBJ2-3, with D unclear. CDR1 is MNHNS, CDR2 SASEGT, per germline. Trimming cost V 3 bases and J 1 base, with 8 bases left between them. This CDR3 comprises 14 residues. As DNA, the CDR3 is TGTGCCAGCAGTGATGGGCCAGGCACAGATACGCAGTATTTT. Protein sequence: CASSDGPGTDTQYF.

The chain employs TRBV4-1 and TRBJ2-5; TRBD2 agrees at 9 bases. Losses at the gene ends were 0 bases for V and 3 bases for J; bases not matched to a gene: 5. The CDR3 loop spans 16 amino acids. CDR1 and CDR2 from the germline V gene are MGHRA and YSYEKL. For the CDR3, the DNA is TGCGCCAGCAGCCAAGAGCGACTAGCGGTTAAAGAGACCCAGTACTTC. Protein product: CASSQERLAVKETQYF.